The 2 T cell receptor beta chains given below trace back to one sample, sequenced in a study of cytomegalovirus exposure and HLA in healthy donors. With 60 Vbeta and 13 Jbeta primers, the PCR was carried out. Here immunoSEQ multiplex PCR was the method, and the copy in TCRdb shows in-frame clones only, minus some. The data hold 100,000 to 150,000 clones, with roughly 75% observed a single time. The sequencing sample was made of PBMCs. These TCRs come from a man aged 25-40 years in good health and CMV-seronegative.

The table lists this clone with a few counts. The chain joins TRBV28 to TRBJ2-7, with 7 positions matching TRBD1. The CDR3 is 17 residues long. V shed 6 bases, J shed 4 bases, and the junction held 18 bases outside the gene matches. The germline V gene has CDR1 MDHEN and CDR2 SYDVKM. CDR3 DNA sequence: TGTGCCAGCAGACCCCCCTTGCCTTACAGGGGCGGTTACGAGCAGTACTTC. Amino acid sequence: CASRPPLPYRGGYEQYF. Combining the CDR3 with reference TRBV28 and TRBJ2-7 gives the whole variable domain DVKVTQSSRYLVKRTGEKVFLECVQDMDHENMFWYRQDPGLGLRLIYFSYDVKMKEKGDIPEGYSVSREKKERFSLILESASTNQTSMYLCASRPPLPYRGGYEQYFGPGTRLTVT.

V gene TRBV7-2 combines with J gene TRBJ2-7; 7 positions agree with TRBD2. J gave up 2 bases and V 1 base, and 5 bases lay outside the gene matches. The germline CDR1 and CDR2 sequences are SGHTA and FQGNSA. The CDR3 extends over 15 amino acids. CDR3 sequence reads: CASSLVSGTTYEQYF. CDR3 nucleotide sequence: TGTGCCAGCAGCTTAGTCTCCGGGACTACCTACGAGCAGTACTTC.